This T cell receptor beta chain emerged from a study of blood T cell repertoires in COVID-19. Study information: The cDNA or gDNA used as material had been derived from T cells, B-cell-depleted T cells, or PBMCs.

Method: immunoSEQ multiplex PCR; TCRdb's copy keeps in-frame clones and lacks some. The sample shows 220,000 or so clones, around four fifths of them seen only once. The V gene end was trimmed by 6 bases and the J gene end by 4 bases; junction bases not matched to a gene: 10. Germline CDR1 SGHTA, CDR2 FQGTGA. The CDR3 extends over 15 amino acids. The rearrangement joins TRBV7-3 to TRBJ2-3, with 7 bases fitting TRBD2. The source is an elderly woman with COVID-19, enrolled during active disease. Material for sequencing was peripheral blood. CDR3 region: CASSSTSSAADTQYF. The CDR3, as DNA: TGTGCCAGCAGTTCGACTAGCTCCGCGGCAGATACGCAGTATTTT.